The clone carrying this T cell receptor beta chain was detected a few times. This entry is derived from a study of T cell responses to AZD1222 COVID-19 vaccine. Generated by immunoSEQ multiplex PCR, the TCRdb table keeps only in-frame clones and is missing some. The data contain about 160,000 clones, 94% of them singletons. V gave up 6 bases and J gave up 2 bases; unmatched junction bases: 7. Germline V gives CDR1 MNHNY, CDR2 SVGAGI (reference sequence). The CDR3 is 14 amino acids. Specimen: peripheral blood, collected 28 days after the second AZD1222 dose. V gene TRBV6-6 combines with J gene TRBJ2-7; 7 nucleotides agree with TRBD1. This sequence originates from an adult who received the AZD1222 COVID-19 vaccine. CDR3 amino acids: CASSPGQGAYEQYF. CDR3 nucleotides: TGTGCCAGCAGCCCCGGTCAGGGGGCCTACGAGCAGTACTTC.